What follows are 22 T cell receptor beta chains derived from one specimen sequenced in a study of Ad26.COV2.S vaccination and SARS-CoV-2 variants. TCRdb's copy holds only in-frame clones and misses some; the assay was immunoSEQ multiplex PCR. The table has roughly 500,000 clones, 89% seen once. Treatment in this sample: about 20 received Ad26.COV2.S at low or high dose, single or two shots; 5 received placebo; per-sample allocation not given. Following the first vaccine or placebo injection, samples were taken on day 63. Sequencing used peripheral blood, obtained in a trial of Ad26.COV2.S vaccine versus placebo. The origin of the receptors is a person between 18 and 59 years old who received the Ad26.COV2.S COVID-19 vaccine or a placebo.

In DNA form, the CDR3 reads TGTGCCAGCAGCCCGAATCCAACTAGCGGGGTCCAAGAGACCCAGTACTTC. Its translation is CASSPNPTSGVQETQYF. The chain carries TRBV11-3 and TRBJ2-5; 10 bases map to TRBD2. This CDR3 has 17 amino acids. Losses at the gene ends were 5 bases for V and 1 base for J; bases not matched to a gene: 10. Germline V lookup: CDR1 SGHNT, CDR2 YENEEA.

This chain uses TRBV18 with TRBJ1-5; TRBD1 matches at 8 bases. CDR3 length: 14 residues. The J segment lost 10 bases and the V segment lost 4 bases, leaving 9 bases of the junction unmatched. CDR1 and CDR2 from the germline V gene are KGHSH and LQKENI. CDR3 sequence (DNA): TGTGCCAGCTCACTACGGACAGGGTTGTTTCCCCAGCATTTT. Its protein product is CASSLRTGLFPQHF.

The chain recombines TRBV7-9 with TRBJ2-1; D unclear. Trimming left V 3 bases short and J 15 bases short, with 18 bases between. Per the germline V gene, CDR1 is SEHNR and CDR2 is FQNEAQ (reference sequence). The CDR3 contains 13 residues. The chain's CDR3 is CASSFDGLNLRFF. The CDR3 bases are TGTGCCAGCAGCTTTGATGGGCTAAATTTACGGTTCTTC.

The chain employs TRBV5-8 and TRBJ2-3; 7 bases line up with TRBD1. V dropped 3 bases and J dropped 0; count of bases not matched to a gene: 4. The germline CDR1 and CDR2 sequences are SGHTS and YDEGEE. The CDR3 extends over 15 amino acids. The CDR3 here is CASSSQGVSTDTQYF. CDR3 sequence (DNA): TGTGCCAGCAGCTCGCAGGGGGTTAGCACAGATACGCAGTATTTT. The variable domain in full, with the rest retrieved from reference TRBV5-8 and TRBJ2-3, is EAGVTQSPTHLIKTRGQQATLRCSPISGHTSVYWYQQALGLGLQFLLWYDEGEERNRGNFPPRFSGRQFPNYSSELNVNALELEDSALYLCASSSQGVSTDTQYFGPGTRLTVL.

The CDR3 nucleotides are TGTGCCAGCAGCTTCAGGGGTAGGGAAGAGACCCAGTACTTC. It yields the protein CASSFRGREETQYF. V usage is TRBV3-1 (or the pseudogene TRBV3-2) and J usage is TRBJ2-5, with D maybe TRBD1 (6 bases). The V end was cut by 5 bases, the J end by 3 bases, with 13 bases between. This CDR3 is 14 amino acids long. In germline, CDR1 is LGHDT, CDR2 YNNKEL (reference sequence).

In this sample, this clone turned up once. This chain connects TRBV19 to TRBJ2-1, with 11 bases fitting TRBD2. V lost 0 bases to trimming and J lost 9 bases; unmatched junction nucleotides: 7. The CDR3 is 16 residues long. Germline V gene sequence: CDR1 LNHDA, CDR2 SQIVND (reference sequence). The CDR3 DNA is TGTGCCAGTAGTATAGATCTGGGACTAGCGGACGGTGAGCAGTTCTTC. This translates into CASSIDLGLADGEQFF. The entire variable domain, with the rest obtained from reference TRBV19 and TRBJ2-1, is as follows: DGGITQSPKYLFRKEGQNVTLSCEQNLNHDAMYWYRQDPGQGLRLIYYSQIVNDFQKGDIAEGYSVSREKKESFPLTVTSAQKNPTAFYLCASSIDLGLADGEQFFGPGTRLTVL.

The chain employs TRBV27 and TRBJ1-1; tentative D call: TRBD1 (6 bases). The CDR3 has 14 amino acids. Germline CDR1 MNHEY, CDR2 SMNVEV (reference sequence). The V and J ends lost 4 bases and 4 bases respectively, with 13 bases between them. The CDR3 nucleotides are TGTGCCAGCAGTTCCCACAGGGTCGCCACTGAAGCTTTCTTT. It specifies CASSSHRVATEAFF.

The chain recombines TRBV2 with TRBJ2-3, with TRBD2 as a possible D gene (7 bases). The CDR3 has 15 residues. Between the trimmed V and J ends, which lost 4 bases and 3 bases, there was a span of 14 bases. Germline CDR1 is SNHLY and CDR2 is FYNNEI. CDR3 DNA: TGTGCCAGCAGTGTTCGGGGGGCGGGGACAGATACGCAGTATTTT. This codes for CASSVRGAGTDTQYF.

The V and J genes are TRBV5-1 and TRBJ1-1, with D uncertain. Germline V gene data show CDR1 as SGHRS and CDR2 as YFSETQ. V was clipped by 4 bases and J by 2 bases, with 12 bases between them. The CDR3 contains 14 residues. The CDR3 DNA is TGCGCCAGCAGCCTGCGGAACGTCAACACTGAAGCTTTCTTT. Its translation is CASSLRNVNTEAFF.

V is TRBV5-1 and J is TRBJ2-1; weak D call: TRBD1 (6 bases). The germline CDR1 and CDR2 sequences are SGHRS and YFSETQ. CDR3 size: 13 residues. The V end was cut by 4 bases, the J end by 5 bases, with 10 bases between. The CDR3 nucleotides read TGCGCCAGCAGCCGTGGACAGAACAATGAGCAGTTCTTC. As protein: CASSRGQNNEQFF.

This chain joins TRBV6-6 and TRBJ1-5; TRBD1 might be the D (6 bases). Trimming removed 3 bases from V and 5 bases from J, with 14 bases in between. The CDR3 covers 15 residues. Germline V lookup: CDR1 MNHNY, CDR2 SVGAGI (reference sequence). CDR3 in amino acids: CASSYAQGWHQPQHF. DNA of the CDR3: TGTGCCAGCAGTTATGCTCAGGGGTGGCATCAGCCCCAGCATTTT.

V gene TRBV15 combines with J gene TRBJ1-1; no clear D. This CDR3 has 11 residues. V was pared by 5 bases and J by 3 bases, with 4 bases between. Germline CDR1 is LNHNV and CDR2 is YYDKDF (reference sequence). CDR3 region: CATSAYTEAFF. The CDR3 coding sequence is TGTGCCACCAGCGCGTACACTGAAGCTTTCTTT.

V and J are TRBV11-3 and TRBJ2-7, with 7 bases identical to TRBD2. Germline V CDR1 and CDR2: SGHNT, YENEEA. This CDR3 is built from 15 residues. Trimming cost V 3 bases and J 7 bases; bases outside gene matches: 12. The CDR3 is CASSFGVGGSPEQYV. The DNA of the CDR3 is TGTGCCAGCAGCTTCGGGGTCGGCGGGAGCCCTGAGCAGTACGTC.

In this sample, this clone turned up once. This chain connects TRBV19 to TRBJ2-7; TRBD1 or TRBD2 may be the D gene (6 bases each). The V gene lost 5 bases and the J gene lost 4 bases, with 12 bases spanning the gap. CDR1 is LNHDA and CDR2 is SQIVND in the germline V gene (reference sequence). This CDR3 contains 13 residues. Here the CDR3 reads CASSLTGRYEQYF. CDR3 bases: TGTGCCAGTAGTCTTACAGGGAGGTACGAGCAGTACTTC.

This clone was seen once. The chain links TRBV13 to TRBJ1-6; D gene uncertain. V shed 5 bases and J shed 0 bases, with 11 bases lying between them. The CDR3 consists of 16 residues. CDR1 is PRHDT and CDR2 is FYEKMQ in the germline V gene (reference sequence). The CDR3: CASSVGQSSYNSPLHF. Written as DNA, the CDR3 is TGTGCCAGCAGCGTGGGCCAGAGCTCCTATAATTCACCCCTCCACTTT.

This clone was observed a handful of times. The V call is TRBV21-1, the J call TRBJ2-7; TRBD1 is the table's D call, not checked against the DNA. TRBV21-1 is given as a pseudogene. The CDR3 consists of 14 residues. CDR3 sequence reads: CASSTGTGAYEQYV. The CDR3 bases are TGTGCCAGCAGCACGGGGACAGGGGCCTACGAGCAGTACGTC.

This rearrangement joins TRBV30 to TRBJ1-1; D gene ambiguous. CDR1 is GTSNPN, CDR2 SVGIG, per germline (reference sequence). This CDR3 region has 13 residues. V lost 0 bases and J 5 bases, leaving 10 bases between the germline ends. CDR3 sequence reads: CAWSVLGSTEAFF. In DNA form, the CDR3 reads TGTGCCTGGAGTGTTTTAGGCTCTACTGAAGCTTTCTTT.

A few counts support this clone. The chain uses TRBV5-5 and TRBJ2-7, with a weak D call TRBD2 (5 bases). Per germline, CDR1 SGHKS and CDR2 YYEKEE (reference sequence). The CDR3 is 14 residues long. The germline V and J ends were trimmed by 7 bases and 1 base, with 15 bases remaining between them. As DNA, the CDR3 is TGTGCCAGCGCACGACCCGGGGATTCCTACGAGCAGTACGTC. It encodes CASARPGDSYEQYV.

The CDR3 DNA follows: TGTGCCAGCAGCCGAATTCGCACAGATACGCAGTATTTT. This codes for CASSRIRTDTQYF. The chain is built from TRBV7-8 and TRBJ2-3; no firm D call. CDR1 SGHVS and CDR2 FQNEAQ come from the germline V gene. Trimming shortened V by 5 bases and J by 1 base, and 7 bases separated the two germline ends. This CDR3 comprises 13 residues. Full variable domain (outside the CDR3, taken from reference TRBV7-8 and TRBJ2-3): GAGVSQSPRYKVAKRGQDVALRCDPISGHVSLFWYQQALGQGPEFLTYFQNEAQLDKSGLPSDRFFAERPEGSVSTLKIQRTQQEDSAVYLCASSRIRTDTQYFGPGTRLTVL.

The chain combines TRBV18 with TRBJ1-3; the match to TRBD1 covers 9 bases. The V gene's germline CDR1 is KGHSH and CDR2 LQKENI. The CDR3 runs to 15 residues. The V segment lost 5 bases and the J segment 3 bases; nucleotides outside the gene matches: 5. CDR3 region: CASSSTGGFGNTIYF. CDR3 nucleotides: TGTGCCAGCTCATCAACAGGGGGCTTTGGAAACACCATATATTTT.

This chain connects TRBV11-2 to TRBJ1-1; TRBD1 is a possible D gene (5 bases). V gave up 3 bases and J gave up 3 bases, with 8 bases separating them. The CDR3 extends over 13 amino acids. Germline CDR1 SGHAT, CDR2 FQNNGV. CDR3 bases: TGTGCCAGCAGCTTGCAACAGGACACTGAAGCTTTCTTT. Its translation: CASSLQQDTEAFF.

The rearrangement links TRBV7-3 to TRBJ2-5, with D uncertain. The germline V gene encodes CDR1 SGHTA and CDR2 FQGTGA. The CDR3 contains 13 residues. V lost 3 bases and J lost 5, with 10 bases in between. The CDR3: CASSFGRLETQYF. CDR3 in DNA: TGTGCCAGCAGCTTCGGCCGCCTGGAGACCCAGTACTTC.